Below, 19 T cell receptor beta chains from the same sample are listed, as sequenced in a study of response to subunit inactivated influenza vaccine. A single record per CDR3 protein comes from TCRdb applying MiXCR to the RT-PCR reads. Here the sample spans about 500,000 distinct CDR3 sequences, less than 7.5% being singletons. Sequenced here: PBMCs from blood, sampled around 2 years after vaccination. These receptors all stem from a man in his fifties or sixties who received an inactivated influenza vaccine.

The chain couples TRBV5-1 to TRBJ1-1; 7 nucleotides match TRBD1. Germline assignment: CDR1 SGHRS and CDR2 YFSETQ. The CDR3 extends over 14 amino acids. V shed 1 base, J shed 5 bases, and the junction held 5 bases outside the gene matches. Here the CDR3 reads CASSLHKGATEAFF. As DNA, the CDR3 is TGCGCCAGCAGCTTGCATAAGGGGGCGACTGAAGCTTTCTTT.

The chain carries TRBV4-1 and TRBJ1-2; possible D gene TRBD1, 6 bases. The CDR3 has 18 residues. Deletions cut 2 bases from V and 0 bases from J, with 19 bases between. The V gene's germline CDR1 is MGHRA and CDR2 YSYEKL. The CDR3 bases are TGCGCCAGCAGCCAAAGGGGTCTGGGGACACTAGCTAACTATGGCTACACCTTC. Its translation: CASSQRGLGTLANYGYTF.

The chain carries TRBV2 and TRBJ2-1; TRBD2 aligns across 8 bases. The CDR3 consists of 15 residues. Germline-derived CDR1 and CDR2 are SNHLY and FYNNEI. Trimming removed 4 bases from V and 4 bases from J; junction bases left unmatched: 6. The CDR3 nucleotides read TGTGCCAGCAGTGGCGGGCGGGGGGCTTACAATGAGCAGTTCTTC. Protein product: CASSGGRGAYNEQFF.

The chain uses TRBV6-2 or TRBV6-3 and TRBJ2-1, with 9 nucleotides matching TRBD2. This CDR3 spans 14 amino acids. The germline gives CDR1 MNHEY, CDR2 SVGEGT. V lost 8 bases to trimming and J lost 3 bases; unmatched junction nucleotides: 5. This CDR3 reads CASVRREGYNEQFF. The CDR3 DNA sequence: TGTGCCAGCGTCAGGCGGGAGGGCTACAATGAGCAGTTCTTC.

This clonotype was seen repeatedly, ten times or more. The genes are TRBV25-1 and TRBJ2-7; D remains ambiguous. Germline assignment: CDR1 MGHDK and CDR2 SYGVNS. Trimming shortened V by 1 base and J by 2 bases, and 12 bases separated the two germline ends. There are 15 residues in the CDR3. This CDR3 reads CASSESEVSTYEQYF. The CDR3 DNA reads as TGTGCCAGCAGTGAATCAGAGGTTTCCACCTACGAGCAGTACTTC.

This clonotype occurred a few times. This rearrangement joins TRBV5-5 to TRBJ2-1; D unclear. The CDR3 consists of 15 residues. Germline CDR1 SGHKS, CDR2 YYEKEE (reference sequence). Trimming stripped 4 bases from V and 2 bases from J, with 13 bases between. As DNA, the CDR3 is TGTGCCAGCAGCCTGCTTCGCGGTCCCTACAATGAGCAGTTCTTC. Its translation is CASSLLRGPYNEQFF.

This clonotype was picked up a small number of times. The gene calls are TRBV6-1 and TRBJ2-6, with D possibly matching TRBD1 (6 bases). Germline CDR1 MNHNS, CDR2 SASEGT. The CDR3 totals 17 residues. Trimming removed 3 bases from V and 1 base from J, with 13 bases in between. The CDR3 coding sequence is TGTGCCAGCAGTGAGGCTGGGACATCTTCTGGGGCCAACGTCCTGACTTTC. It codes for CASSEAGTSSGANVLTF.

The table lists this clonotype with a few counts. The J gene is TRBJ2-1, the V gene TRBV5-5; tentatively, D is TRBD1 (6 bases). The germline gives CDR1 SGHKS, CDR2 YYEKEE (reference sequence). This CDR3 is 12 amino acids long. Trimming cost V 8 bases and J 9 bases, with 15 bases left between them. The CDR3 DNA reads as TGTGCCAGTTACAGGGTCCGTGGTGAGCAGTTCTTC. It specifies CASYRVRGEQFF.

The V gene is TRBV27, the J gene TRBJ2-7, with TRBD1 identical over 8 bases. CDR1 is MNHEY and CDR2 is SMNVEV in the germline V gene (reference sequence). CDR3 length equals 14 residues. After removal of 5 bases from V and 6 bases from J, the junction contained 9 bases not matched to a gene. This CDR3 is CASSVTGGPAEQYF. The DNA of the CDR3 is TGTGCCAGCAGTGTCACAGGGGGGCCGGCCGAGCAGTACTTC.

This clonotype turned up a few times. V is TRBV5-6 and J is TRBJ2-7, with 7 bases identical to TRBD2. After removal of 4 bases from V and 5 bases from J, the junction contained 9 bases not matched to a gene. The CDR3 contains 14 residues. Germline V gene data show CDR1 as SGHDT and CDR2 as YYEEEE. The CDR3 DNA sequence: TGTGCCAGCAGCGCGGGACTAACTGGGGACGAGCAGTACTTC. Its protein is CASSAGLTGDEQYF.

This clonotype was recorded many times. The chain is built from TRBV4-1 and TRBJ2-7, with 9 bases that match TRBD1. The germline V gene has CDR1 MGHRA and CDR2 YSYEKL. The CDR3 length is 16 residues. V lost 5 bases and J lost 2; bases outside the gene matches: 10. CDR3 nucleotide sequence: TGCGCCAGCAGCTTACCTGACAGGGGGGAAACCTACGAGCAGTACTTC. Residues: CASSLPDRGETYEQYF.

This chain links TRBV20-1 with TRBJ2-7; TRBD1 matches 8 bases. V trimming: 0 bases; J trimming: 5 bases; junction bases outside the gene matches: 6. The CDR3 covers 14 residues. The germline gives CDR1 DFQATT, CDR2 SNEGSKA (reference sequence). As DNA, the CDR3 is TGCAGTGCTAGAGATTCAGGGGGCATGAACGAGCAGTACTTC. It encodes CSARDSGGMNEQYF.

The chain employs TRBV7-9 and TRBJ2-1; a possible D gene is TRBD2 (6 bases). Trimming shortened V by 7 bases and J by 8 bases, and 12 bases separated the two germline ends. CDR1 SEHNR and CDR2 FQNEAQ come from the germline V gene (reference sequence). CDR3 length: 12 residues. The CDR3 nucleotides read TGTGCCAGCAACCGACTAGTCTATGAGCAGTTCTTC. The encoded protein is CASNRLVYEQFF.

The chain links TRBV10-2 to TRBJ1-4; D is uncertain. The CDR3 consists of 14 residues. Looked up from germline, CDR1 is WSHSY and CDR2 is SAAADI. Trimming took off 3 bases at V and 7 bases at J, with 12 bases between the two ends. The CDR3 region is CASSDPVGGEKLFF. CDR3 DNA: TGCGCCAGCAGTGATCCGGTTGGTGGTGAAAAACTGTTTTTT.

The table lists this clonotype with a few counts. The chain combines TRBV28 with TRBJ2-7; D remains ambiguous. CDR3 size: 14 residues. The V end was cut by 10 bases, the J end by 2 bases, with 18 bases between. Germline V gives CDR1 MDHEN, CDR2 SYDVKM. This CDR3 reads CATQTTYSPYEQYF. The CDR3 nucleotides are TGTGCCACCCAGACCACTTACTCCCCCTACGAGCAGTACTTC.

At least ten counts were recorded for this clonotype. This sequence joins TRBV11-2 and TRBJ2-3; 7 positions match TRBD2. The length of the CDR3 is 14 residues. Trimming cost V 5 bases and J 4 bases; bases outside gene matches: 6. Germline assignment: CDR1 SGHAT and CDR2 FQNNGV. The CDR3 spells CASSPDGRPDTQYF. DNA for the CDR3: TGTGCCAGCAGCCCAGACGGGAGGCCAGATACGCAGTATTTT.

This clonotype was counted at least ten times. V usage is TRBV10-3 and J usage is TRBJ1-2; 9 nucleotides match TRBD1. The CDR3 consists of 14 residues. Germline V lookup: CDR1 ENHRY, CDR2 SYGVKD. J was trimmed by 4 bases and V by 4 bases; bases with no gene match: 4. CDR3 in DNA: TGTGCCATCAGTGTTGACAGGGGGGTCTATGGCTACACCTTC. Protein product: CAISVDRGVYGYTF.

This clonotype has just a few counts. This chain's CDR3 is CASTSRAMSTDTQYF. The CDR3 bases are TGTGCCAGCACCTCCAGGGCCATGAGCACAGATACGCAGTATTTT. The chain employs TRBV28 and TRBJ2-3, with a weak D call TRBD1 (5 bases). This CDR3 region has 15 residues. Trimming stripped 7 bases from V and 0 bases from J, with 14 bases between. Germline lookup yields CDR1 MDHEN and CDR2 SYDVKM.

This clonotype has just a few counts. The chain has TRBV5-1 and TRBJ2-1; 9 nucleotides agree with TRBD2. Germline CDR1 and CDR2: SGHRS and YFSETQ. CDR3 size: 17 residues. The junction had 12 bases not matched to a gene; V was cut back by 4 bases and J by 4 bases. CDR3 residues: CASSPRTLAGDYNEQFF. Here the CDR3 DNA reads TGCGCCAGCAGCCCCCGGACCTTAGCGGGGGATTACAATGAGCAGTTCTTC. Combining the CDR3 with reference TRBV5-1 and TRBJ2-1 gives the whole variable domain KAGVTQTPRYLIKTRGQQVTLSCSPISGHRSVSWYQQTPGQGLQFLFEYFSETQRNKGNFPGRFSGRQFSNSRSEMNVSTLELGDSALYLCASSPRTLAGDYNEQFFGPGTRLTVL.